These 28 T cell receptor beta chains originate from one sample sequenced in a study of OX40 agonist ivuxolimab in advanced cancers. Method: immunoSEQ multiplex PCR; TCRdb's copy keeps in-frame clones and lacks some. The repertoire consists of some 40,000 clones, with 70% to 90% occurring once and the leading ten covering approximately 16%. The sequencing here drew on CD4+ or CD8+ T cells sorted from blood, taken in a trial of the OX40 agonist ivuxolimab. Every receptor here comes from an adult with an advanced solid tumor such as melanoma, head and neck, liver or kidney cancer.

The chain carries TRBV6-6 and TRBJ2-1; D gene unclear. The CDR3 runs to 16 residues. Between the trimmed V and J ends, which lost 0 bases and 0 bases, there was a span of 9 bases. In germline, CDR1 is MNHNY, CDR2 SVGAGI (reference sequence). CDR3 nucleotide sequence: TGTGCCAGCAGTTACTCTCGCCCGAGCTCCTACAATGAGCAGTTCTTC. The encoded protein is CASSYSRPSSYNEQFF.

This chain uses TRBV27 with TRBJ2-1; 8 nucleotides align to TRBD2. The ends lost 0 bases at V and 4 bases at J; junction bases unmatched: 8. Germline V gene data show CDR1 as MNHEY and CDR2 as SMNVEV (reference sequence). This CDR3 comprises 17 residues. In nucleotides, the CDR3 is TGTGCCAGCAGTTTATCGTCGGGGGGGGGCTTGTACAATGAGCAGTTCTTC. It yields the protein CASSLSSGGGLYNEQFF.

This chain's CDR3 is CASTLTGSLSYEQYF. CDR3 coding DNA: TGTGCCAGCACCTTGACAGGGAGCTTATCCTACGAGCAGTACTTC. The V call is TRBV6-5, the J call TRBJ2-7; TRBD1 matches 7 bases. Germline V gene sequence: CDR1 MNHEY, CDR2 SVGAGI. CDR3 length: 15 residues. V lost 7 bases, J lost 1 base, and 10 bases stayed unmatched.

The V and J genes are TRBV6-6 and TRBJ1-2, with 7 nucleotides matching TRBD1. The V gene's germline CDR1 is MNHNY and CDR2 SVGAGI (reference sequence). J gave up 0 bases and V 5 bases, and 9 bases lay outside the gene matches. The length of the CDR3 is 16 residues. CDR3 sequence (DNA): TGTGCCAGCAGTCAACTCCAGGGGACAGCTAACTATGGCTACACCTTC. Translated: CASSQLQGTANYGYTF.

The table lists this clone with a count of one. The chain carries TRBV9 and TRBJ2-2, with D possibly being TRBD2 (6 bases). The germline V gene has CDR1 SGDLS and CDR2 YYNGEE. The CDR3 runs 14 residues. Trimming removed 2 bases at V and 4 bases at J, with 9 bases between. The CDR3 sequence: CASSVRGSTGELFF. DNA for the CDR3: TGTGCCAGCAGCGTTCGGGGGAGCACCGGGGAGCTGTTTTTT.

The CDR3 sequence: CASSFLGDSTDTQYF. CDR3 coding DNA: TGTGCCAGCAGTTTTTTGGGGGATAGCACAGATACGCAGTATTTT. The gene calls are TRBV27 and TRBJ2-3, with D possibly called TRBD1 or TRBD2 (5 bases each). Deletions cut 3 bases from V and 0 bases from J, with 10 bases between. The CDR3 consists of 15 residues. From germline, CDR1 is MNHEY and CDR2 SMNVEV (reference sequence).

The CDR3 spells CASSYFFRGQNNEQFF. DNA for the CDR3: TGTGCCAGCAGTTACTTTTTTCGGGGCCAAAACAATGAGCAGTTCTTC. This chain joins TRBV6-5 and TRBJ2-1; D possibly uses TRBD1 or TRBD2 (5 bases each). Germline V gene data show CDR1 as MNHEY and CDR2 as SVGAGI. This CDR3 region has 16 residues. Trimming took off 1 base at V and 5 bases at J, with 15 bases between the two ends.

The chain couples TRBV5-4 to TRBJ2-2; possibly TRBD2 for D (5 bases). V was cut by 4 bases and J by 0 bases, with 10 bases left in between. In germline, CDR1 is SGHNT, CDR2 YYREEE (reference sequence). CDR3 length: 15 residues. CDR3 amino acids: CASSDTSANTGELFF. CDR3 nucleotides: TGTGCCAGCAGCGATACTAGTGCGAACACCGGGGAGCTGTTTTTT. Based on the CDR3 plus reference TRBV5-4 and TRBJ2-2, the full variable domain is ETGVTQSPTHLIKTRGQQVTLRCSSQSGHNTVSWYQQALGQGPQFIFQYYREEENGRGNFPPRFSGLQFPNYSSELNVNALELDDSALYLCASSDTSANTGELFFGEGSRLTVL.

This clone has only one observation. This rearrangement joins TRBV9 to TRBJ2-5; D is possibly TRBD2 (6 bases). Germline CDR1 is SGDLS and CDR2 is YYNGEE. The length of the CDR3 is 16 residues. The germline V and J ends were trimmed by 0 bases and 5 bases, with 17 bases remaining between them. CDR3 in DNA: TGTGCCAGCAGCGTAGAAGGTAGCGGAGTCCCTGAGACCCAGTACTTC. This sequence encodes CASSVEGSGVPETQYF. Together with reference TRBV9 and TRBJ2-5, the CDR3 gives the full variable domain: DSGVTQTPKHLITATGQRVTLRCSPRSGDLSVYWYQQSLDQGLQFLIQYYNGEERAKGNILERFSAQQFPDLHSELNLSSLELGDSALYFCASSVEGSGVPETQYFGPGTRLLVL.

This chain uses TRBV4-1 with TRBJ2-5; 7 bases fit TRBD2. The trim removed 3 bases at V and 4 bases at J, leaving 8 bases unmatched. Germline CDR1 is MGHRA and CDR2 is YSYEKL. CDR3 length equals 15 residues. This chain's CDR3 is CASSQRILAGETQYF. CDR3 DNA sequence: TGCGCCAGCAGCCAGCGAATTTTAGCGGGAGAGACCCAGTACTTC.

The CDR3 DNA is TGTGCCAGCAGTTTAATCCCCGTAACAGGGAATGAGCAGTTCTTC. Its translation is CASSLIPVTGNEQFF. This chain connects TRBV27 to TRBJ2-1; the D gene is possibly TRBD1 (6 bases). The V end lost 2 bases, the J end lost 7 bases, and 15 bases lay between the germline ends. The germline gives CDR1 MNHEY, CDR2 SMNVEV (reference sequence). This CDR3 has 15 amino acids.

This chain joins TRBV29-1 and TRBJ2-7, with a weak D call TRBD2 (5 bases). There are 12 residues in the CDR3. The germline V gene encodes CDR1 SQVTM and CDR2 ANQGSEA. With 5 bases removed from V and 3 bases from J, the gap between germline ends came to 11 bases. CDR3 bases: TGCAGCGTTCAGCTCGGGGTCTACGAGCAGTACTTC. Encoded protein: CSVQLGVYEQYF.

The chain joins TRBV7-7 to TRBJ2-3, with D possibly TRBD2 on 6 matching bases. Germline V gene lookup returns CDR1 SSHAT and CDR2 FNYEAQ (reference sequence). This CDR3 region has 13 residues. CDR3 protein: CASGFSLGDTQYF. The CDR3 DNA reads TGTGCTAGCGGATTTTCACTCGGGGATACGCAGTATTTT. The full variable domain, completed using reference TRBV7-7 and TRBJ2-3, is GAGVSQSPRYKVTKRGQDVTLRCDPISSHATLYWYQQALGQGPEFLTYFNYEAQPDKSGLPSDRFSAERPEGSISTLTIQRTEQRDSAMYRCASGFSLGDTQYFGPGTRLTVL.

The table lists this clone with a few counts. The gene calls are TRBV4-3 and TRBJ2-2; D is ambiguous. Germline V CDR1 and CDR2: LGHNA, YSLEER. The CDR3 has 15 amino acids. V was clipped by 2 bases and J by 1 base, with 8 bases between them. The CDR3 loop is CASSQSMGNTGELFF. The CDR3, as DNA: TGCGCCAGCAGCCAATCAATGGGGAACACCGGGGAGCTGTTTTTT.

This rearrangement joins TRBV9 to TRBJ1-2; TRBD1 might be the D (5 bases). Germline V gives CDR1 SGDLS, CDR2 YYNGEE. The ends were cut back, 3 bases at V and 5 bases at J, with 20 bases in the middle. The length of the CDR3 is 16 residues. DNA of the CDR3: TGTGCCAGCAGCGGCGAGGAACGGGGGGTGGGTTATGGCTACACCTTC. Encoded protein: CASSGEERGVGYGYTF.

The chain uses TRBV5-3 and TRBJ2-7, with TRBD1 matching 7 bases. TRBV5-3 is marked as an open reading frame, function uncertain. Unmatched junction bases numbered 2, after V lost 4 bases and J lost 1 base. CDR3 length: 13 amino acids. The CDR3, as DNA: TGTGCCAGAAGCAAGGGACAGTCCTACGAGCAGTACTTC. Protein product: CARSKGQSYEQYF.

V gene TRBV7-9 combines with J gene TRBJ2-7; D may correspond to TRBD1 or TRBD2 (5 bases each). From germline, CDR1 is SEHNR and CDR2 FQNEAQ (reference sequence). V was clipped by 5 bases and J by 2 bases, with 19 bases between them. This CDR3 is 16 amino acids long. CDR3: CASSGYRDPEPYEQYF. CDR3 nucleotide sequence: TGTGCCAGCAGCGGCTACCGGGACCCCGAGCCCTACGAGCAGTACTTC.

This clone was found a few times. CDR3 coding DNA: TGTGCCAGCAGCCCACATTTGACAGCCCAGAACACTGAAGCTTTCTTT. Translated: CASSPHLTAQNTEAFF. The chain carries TRBV9 and TRBJ1-1; D perhaps matches TRBD1 (5 bases). This CDR3 comprises 16 residues. Looked up from germline, CDR1 is SGDLS and CDR2 is YYNGEE. Trimming took 4 bases from V and 1 from J, leaving 17 bases between them.

This clone was counted a few times. The chain couples TRBV13 to TRBJ1-2; D perhaps matches TRBD1 (5 bases). Germline V gene sequence: CDR1 PRHDT, CDR2 FYEKMQ (reference sequence). Between the trimmed V and J ends, which lost 5 bases and 4 bases, there was a span of 17 bases. The CDR3 totals 15 residues. The CDR3 region is CASSQGSRGSYGYTF. In DNA form, the CDR3 reads TGTGCCAGCAGCCAAGGGTCAAGGGGATCCTATGGCTACACCTTC.

This chain connects TRBV9 to TRBJ2-3, with D tentatively TRBD1 or TRBD2 (5 bases each). The CDR3 has 14 residues. V was shortened by 4 bases and J by 9 bases, with 18 bases between the two germline ends. In germline, CDR1 is SGDLS, CDR2 YYNGEE. As DNA, the CDR3 is TGTGCCAGCAGCCCCCCCGTTGGGGGTGAAACGCAGTATTTT. It specifies CASSPPVGGETQYF. The whole variable domain, remainder taken from reference TRBV9 and TRBJ2-3, is DSGVTQTPKHLITATGQRVTLRCSPRSGDLSVYWYQQSLDQGLQFLIQYYNGEERAKGNILERFSAQQFPDLHSELNLSSLELGDSALYFCASSPPVGGETQYFGPGTRLTVL.

This chain connects TRBV6-5 to TRBJ1-1, with D uncertain. CDR3 length: 12 residues. Per germline, CDR1 MNHEY and CDR2 SVGAGI. V gave up 4 bases and J gave up 8 bases, with 11 bases separating them. CDR3 amino acids: CASSFLGIEAFF. The CDR3 DNA is TGTGCCAGCAGTTTCCTGGGGATCGAAGCTTTCTTT.

V is TRBV9 and J is TRBJ2-5; D is uncertain. The last part of the DNA fits TRBJ2-7 better; the J call may be wrong. The CDR3 loop spans 15 amino acids. From germline, CDR1 is SGDLS and CDR2 YYNGEE. As DNA, the CDR3 is TGTGCCAGCAGCGTATCTTCAGCTAGCTCCTACGAGCAGTACTTC. Residues: CASSVSSASSYEQYF.

This clone was found once. V gene TRBV27 combines with J gene TRBJ2-7, with TRBD2 identical over 9 bases. Per germline, CDR1 MNHEY and CDR2 SMNVEV (reference sequence). The CDR3 totals 17 residues. The junction had 11 bases not matched to a gene; V was cut back by 3 bases and J by 2 bases. The CDR3 spells CASSFLAGENLPYEQYF. CDR3 coding DNA: TGTGCCAGCAGTTTCTTAGCGGGGGAGAATCTTCCCTACGAGCAGTACTTC.

CDR3 sequence (DNA): TGTGCCTCAAGGACAGGGGATCTAAACACCATATATTTT. The encoded protein is CASRTGDLNTIYF. The genes are TRBV30 and TRBJ1-3; 9 nucleotides line up with TRBD1. The CDR3 has 13 amino acids. The J segment lost 6 bases and the V segment lost 7 bases, leaving 7 bases of the junction unmatched. Germline-derived CDR1 and CDR2 are GTSNPN and SVGIG (reference sequence). The full variable domain, rest sourced from reference TRBV30 and TRBJ1-3, is SQTIHQWPATLVQPVGSPLSLECTVEGTSNPNLYWYRQAAGRGLQLLFYSVGIGQISSEVPQNLSASRPQDRQFILSSKKLLLSDSGFYLCASRTGDLNTIYFGEGSWLTVV.

CDR3 DNA sequence: TGTGCTACAGCAGGGACAGGGTACCAAGAGACCCAGTACTTC. This codes for CATAGTGYQETQYF. V is TRBV6-5 and J is TRBJ2-5, with 9 bases matching TRBD1. The CDR3 loop spans 14 amino acids. Germline V lookup: CDR1 MNHEY, CDR2 SVGAGI.

The rearrangement joins TRBV9 to TRBJ2-5; D tentatively fits TRBD1 or TRBD2 (6 bases each). Germline CDR1 SGDLS, CDR2 YYNGEE. Trimming removed 0 bases from V and 5 bases from J, with 11 bases in between. The CDR3 is made up of 14 amino acids. In DNA form, the CDR3 reads TGTGCCAGCAGCGTAGGCCGGAGGGGGGAGACCCAGTACTTC. As protein: CASSVGRRGETQYF.

This chain joins TRBV19 and TRBJ1-1, with a tentative D call TRBD1 (6 bases). This CDR3 is built from 16 residues. V lost 3 bases, J lost 3 bases, and 17 bases lay in between. The germline CDR1 and CDR2 sequences are LNHDA and SQIVND (reference sequence). CDR3 protein: CASSIFWGAQDTEAFF. The CDR3 DNA reads TGTGCCAGTAGTATTTTTTGGGGGGCGCAGGACACTGAAGCTTTCTTT.

This chain joins TRBV4-3 and TRBJ2-2; 13 positions match TRBD2. J was trimmed by 7 bases and V by 5 bases; bases with no gene match: 7. Per germline, CDR1 LGHNA and CDR2 YSLEER. The CDR3 length is 16 residues. The CDR3 region has the DNA TGCGCCAGCAGCACTACTAGCGGGGGGGCAAGCGGGGAGCTGTTTTTT. The encoded protein is CASSTTSGGASGELFF.